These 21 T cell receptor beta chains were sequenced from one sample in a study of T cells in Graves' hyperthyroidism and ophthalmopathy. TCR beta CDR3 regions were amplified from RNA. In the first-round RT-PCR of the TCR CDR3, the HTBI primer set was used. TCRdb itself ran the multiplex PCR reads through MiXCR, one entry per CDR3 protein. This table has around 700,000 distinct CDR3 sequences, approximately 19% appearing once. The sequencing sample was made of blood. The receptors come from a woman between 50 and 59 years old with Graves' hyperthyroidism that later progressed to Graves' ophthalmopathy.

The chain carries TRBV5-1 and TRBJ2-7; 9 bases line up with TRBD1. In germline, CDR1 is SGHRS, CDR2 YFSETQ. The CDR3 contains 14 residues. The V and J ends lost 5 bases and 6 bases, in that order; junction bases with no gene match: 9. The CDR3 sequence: CASSLDRGYREQYF. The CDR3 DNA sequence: TGCGCCAGCAGTCTGGACAGGGGATACCGCGAGCAGTACTTC.

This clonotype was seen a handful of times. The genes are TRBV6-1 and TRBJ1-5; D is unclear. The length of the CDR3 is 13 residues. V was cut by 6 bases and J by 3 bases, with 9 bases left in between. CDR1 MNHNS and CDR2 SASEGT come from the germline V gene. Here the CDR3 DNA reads TGTGCCAGCAGGAAGGATAACAATCAGCCCCAGCATTTT. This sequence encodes CASRKDNNQPQHF.

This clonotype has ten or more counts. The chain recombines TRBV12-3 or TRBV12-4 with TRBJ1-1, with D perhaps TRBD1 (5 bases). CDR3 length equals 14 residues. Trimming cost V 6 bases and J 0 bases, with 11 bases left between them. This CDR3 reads CASSDSYMNTEAFF. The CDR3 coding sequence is TGTGCCAGCAGCGACAGCTATATGAACACTGAAGCTTTCTTT.

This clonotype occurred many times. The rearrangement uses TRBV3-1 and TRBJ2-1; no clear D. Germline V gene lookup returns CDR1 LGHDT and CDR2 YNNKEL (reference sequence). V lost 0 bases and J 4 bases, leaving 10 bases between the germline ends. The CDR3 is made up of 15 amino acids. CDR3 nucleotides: TGTGCCAGCAGCCAAGATACGGTCCCATACAATGAGCAGTTCTTC. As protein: CASSQDTVPYNEQFF.

In nucleotides, the CDR3 is TGTGCCAGCTCACCACCGCAGGCTGGCTACGAGCAGTACTTC. As protein: CASSPPQAGYEQYF. This sequence joins TRBV18 and TRBJ2-7; no clear D gene. CDR3 length equals 14 residues. CDR1 and CDR2 (germline): KGHSH, LQKENI. With 0 bases removed from V and 3 bases from J, the gap between germline ends came to 9 bases.

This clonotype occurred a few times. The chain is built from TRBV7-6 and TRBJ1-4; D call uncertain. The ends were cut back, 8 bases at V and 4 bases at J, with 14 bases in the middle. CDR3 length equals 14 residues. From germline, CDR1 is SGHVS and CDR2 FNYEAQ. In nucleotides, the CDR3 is TGTGCCAGCGGAACGCGCGGGGTTAATGAAAAACTGTTTTTT. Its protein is CASGTRGVNEKLFF.

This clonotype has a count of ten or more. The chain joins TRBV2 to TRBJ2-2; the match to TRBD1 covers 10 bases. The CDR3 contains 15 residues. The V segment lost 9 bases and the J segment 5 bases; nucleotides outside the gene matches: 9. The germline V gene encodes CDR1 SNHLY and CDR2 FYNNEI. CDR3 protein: CARDKGQGMTGELFF. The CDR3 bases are TGTGCCAGAGACAAGGGACAGGGGATGACCGGGGAGCTGTTTTTT.

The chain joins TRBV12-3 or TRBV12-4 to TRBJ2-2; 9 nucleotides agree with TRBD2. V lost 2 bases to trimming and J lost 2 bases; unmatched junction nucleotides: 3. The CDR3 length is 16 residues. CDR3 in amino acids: CASSLSSGVNTGELFF. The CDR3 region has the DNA TGTGCCAGCAGTTTATCTAGCGGGGTCAACACCGGGGAGCTGTTTTTT.

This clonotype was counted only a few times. As DNA, the CDR3 is TGCAGTGCTGACTCAGCGTACCAAGAGACCCAGTACTTC. Residues: CSADSAYQETQYF. The chain recombines TRBV20-1 with TRBJ2-5; D gene unclear. Trimming stripped 5 bases from V and 0 bases from J, with 10 bases between. The CDR3 has 13 amino acids. Germline V gene lookup returns CDR1 DFQATT and CDR2 SNEGSKA (reference sequence).

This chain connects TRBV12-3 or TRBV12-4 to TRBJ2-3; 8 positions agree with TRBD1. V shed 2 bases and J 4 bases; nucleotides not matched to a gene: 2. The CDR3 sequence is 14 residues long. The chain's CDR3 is CASSLIQGADTQYF. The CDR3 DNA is TGTGCCAGCAGTTTAATACAGGGGGCAGATACGCAGTATTTT.

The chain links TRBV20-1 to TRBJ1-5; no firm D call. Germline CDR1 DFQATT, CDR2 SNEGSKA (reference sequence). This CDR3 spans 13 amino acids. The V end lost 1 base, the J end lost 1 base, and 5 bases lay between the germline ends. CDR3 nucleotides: TGCAGTGCTAGAGTGGAGAGCAATCAGCCCCAGCATTTT. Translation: CSARVESNQPQHF.

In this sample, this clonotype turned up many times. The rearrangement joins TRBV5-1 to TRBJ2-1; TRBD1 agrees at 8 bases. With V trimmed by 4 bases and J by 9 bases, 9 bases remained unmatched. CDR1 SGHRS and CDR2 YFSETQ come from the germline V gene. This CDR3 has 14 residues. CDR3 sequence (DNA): TGCGCCAGCAGCAAGGACAGGGCTAGAGGTGAGCAGTTCTTC. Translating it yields CASSKDRARGEQFF.

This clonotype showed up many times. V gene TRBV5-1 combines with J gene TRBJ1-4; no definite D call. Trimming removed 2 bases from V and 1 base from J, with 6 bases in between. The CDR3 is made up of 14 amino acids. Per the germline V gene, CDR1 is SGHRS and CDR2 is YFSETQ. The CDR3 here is CASSLRQTNEKLFF. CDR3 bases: TGCGCCAGCAGCTTAAGGCAAACTAATGAAAAACTGTTTTTT.

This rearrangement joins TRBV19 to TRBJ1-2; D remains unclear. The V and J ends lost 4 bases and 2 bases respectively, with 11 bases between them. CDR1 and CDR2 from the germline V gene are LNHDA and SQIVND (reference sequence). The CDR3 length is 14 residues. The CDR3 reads CASSTQQLNYGYTF. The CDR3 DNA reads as TGTGCCAGTAGTACCCAACAGTTAAACTATGGCTACACCTTC.

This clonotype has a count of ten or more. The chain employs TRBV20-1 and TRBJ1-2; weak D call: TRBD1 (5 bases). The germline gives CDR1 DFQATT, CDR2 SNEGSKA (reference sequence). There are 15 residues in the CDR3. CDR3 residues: CSAGVRAGFYYGYTF. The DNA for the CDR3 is TGCAGCGCGGGGGTCAGGGCAGGGTTTTACTATGGCTACACCTTC.

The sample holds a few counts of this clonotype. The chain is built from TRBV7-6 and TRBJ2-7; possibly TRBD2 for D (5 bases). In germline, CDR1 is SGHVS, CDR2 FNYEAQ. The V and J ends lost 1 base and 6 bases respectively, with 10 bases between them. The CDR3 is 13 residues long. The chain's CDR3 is CASSLEEAGEQYF. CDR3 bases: TGTGCCAGCAGCTTAGAGGAGGCAGGCGAGCAGTACTTC.

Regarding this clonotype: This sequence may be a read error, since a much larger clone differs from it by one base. The CDR3 sequence: CASSQRNQPQYF. The CDR3 region has the DNA TGTGCCAGCAGTCAAAGGAATCAGCCCCAGTATTTT. The genes are TRBV27 and TRBJ1-5; D is unresolved. The closer fit of TRBJ2-3 to the DNA end suggests the J call may be wrong. The germline V gene has CDR1 MNHEY and CDR2 SMNVEV (reference sequence). The CDR3 sequence is 12 residues long.

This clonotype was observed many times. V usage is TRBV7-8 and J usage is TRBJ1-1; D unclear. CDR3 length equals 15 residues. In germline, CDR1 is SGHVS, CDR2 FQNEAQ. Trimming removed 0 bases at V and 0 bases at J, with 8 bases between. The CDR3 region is CASSLAGDMNTEAFF. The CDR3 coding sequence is TGTGCCAGCAGCTTAGCGGGAGACATGAACACTGAAGCTTTCTTT.

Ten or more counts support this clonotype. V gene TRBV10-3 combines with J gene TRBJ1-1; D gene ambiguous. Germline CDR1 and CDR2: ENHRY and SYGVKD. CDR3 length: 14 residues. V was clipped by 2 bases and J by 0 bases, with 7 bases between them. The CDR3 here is CAISEPTLNTEAFF. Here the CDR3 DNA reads TGTGCCATCAGTGAGCCTACCCTGAACACTGAAGCTTTCTTT.

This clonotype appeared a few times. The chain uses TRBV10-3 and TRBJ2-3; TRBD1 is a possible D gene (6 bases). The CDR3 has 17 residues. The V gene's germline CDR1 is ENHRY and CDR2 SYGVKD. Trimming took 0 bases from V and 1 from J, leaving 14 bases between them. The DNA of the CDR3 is TGTGCCATCAGTGAGTCGGACGAGACAGGTGGCACAGATACGCAGTATTTT. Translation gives CAISESDETGGTDTQYF.

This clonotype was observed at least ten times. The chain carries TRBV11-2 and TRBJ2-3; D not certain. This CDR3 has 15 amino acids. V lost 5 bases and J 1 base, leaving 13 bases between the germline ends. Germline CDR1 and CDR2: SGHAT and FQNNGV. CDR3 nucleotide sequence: TGTGCCAGCAGCCATCTCCCGTCCCGCACAGATACGCAGTATTTT. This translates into CASSHLPSRTDTQYF.